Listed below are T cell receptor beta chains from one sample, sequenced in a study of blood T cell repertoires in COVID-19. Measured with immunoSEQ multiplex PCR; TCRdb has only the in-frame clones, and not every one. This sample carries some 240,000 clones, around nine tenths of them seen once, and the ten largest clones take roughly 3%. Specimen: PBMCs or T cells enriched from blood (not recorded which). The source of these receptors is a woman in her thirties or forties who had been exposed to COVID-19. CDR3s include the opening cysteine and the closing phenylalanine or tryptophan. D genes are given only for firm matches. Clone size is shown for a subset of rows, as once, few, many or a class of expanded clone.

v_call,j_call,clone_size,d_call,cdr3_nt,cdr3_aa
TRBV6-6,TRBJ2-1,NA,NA,TGTGCCAGCAGTTACAGTGGCGGTGGAGAGCAGTTCTTC,CASSYSGGGEQFF
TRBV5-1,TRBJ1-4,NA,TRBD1,TGCGCCAGCAGCGACAGGGGGGCAACTAATGAAAAACTGTTTTTT,CASSDRGATNEKLFF
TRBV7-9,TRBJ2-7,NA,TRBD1,TGTGCCAGCAGCTCCGACAGGGGGGGGACCTACGAGCAGTACTTC,CASSSDRGGTYEQYF
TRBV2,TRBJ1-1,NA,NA,TGTGCCAGCGGCCAGGATAACACTGAAGCTTTCTTT,CASGQDNTEAFF
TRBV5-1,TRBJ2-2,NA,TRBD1,TGTGCCAGCAGCTTGGGACAGGCGCTAAGGTCGGCCGGGGAGCTGTTTTTT,CASSLGQALRSAGELFF
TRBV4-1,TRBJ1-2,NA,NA,TGCGCCAGCAGCCAAGAGGTCAAGGCGGCTAACTATGGCTACACCTTC,CASSQEVKAANYGYTF
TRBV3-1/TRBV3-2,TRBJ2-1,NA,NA,TGTGCCAGCAGCCAAGCGGTCAGGGTGAGCAATGAGCAGTTCTTC,CASSQAVRVSNEQFF
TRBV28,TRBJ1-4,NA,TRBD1,TGTGCCAGCAGTGCCTTAGACAGGGGGCAGACAACTAATGAAAAACTGTTTTTT,CASSALDRGQTTNEKLFF
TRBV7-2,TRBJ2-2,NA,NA,TGTGCCAGCAGCTTACTAACCAGCGCCAACGGGGAGCTGTTTTTT,CASSLLTSANGELFF
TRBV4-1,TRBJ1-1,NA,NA,TGCGCCAGCAGCCCCCCAACAGAAAACACTGAAGCTTTCTTT,CASSPPTENTEAFF
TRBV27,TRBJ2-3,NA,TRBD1,TGTGCCAGCAGTCAGGGGGTAGATACGCAGTATTTT,CASSQGVDTQYF
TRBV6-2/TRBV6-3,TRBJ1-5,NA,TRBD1,TGTGCCAGCAGTAACGGGGACAGCAAGCATTTT,CASSNGDSKHF
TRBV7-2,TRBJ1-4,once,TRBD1,TGTGCCAGCAGCCCTGACAGGGGTAATGAAAAACTGTTTTTT,CASSPDRGNEKLFF
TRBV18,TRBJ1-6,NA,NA,TGTGCCAGCTCACCCCTTCGAGGCCAGAATAATTCACCCCTCCACTTT,CASSPLRGQNNSPLHF
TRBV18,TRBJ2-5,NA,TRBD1,TGTGCCAGCTCACTTCAACCGGGACAGGGCAAAGAGACCCAGTACTTC,CASSLQPGQGKETQYF
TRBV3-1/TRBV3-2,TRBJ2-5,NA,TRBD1,TGTGCCAGCAGCCATCTCCGCTACAGGGGGCGGGGAGAGACCCAGTACTTC,CASSHLRYRGRGETQYF
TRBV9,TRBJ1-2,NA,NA,TGTGCCAGCAGCGGAGGAAACCGGGTTTTCTTC,CASSGGNRVFF